This T cell receptor (beta chain) was found in a study of post-analysis software for immune sequencing data (dated by TCRdb to the mid-2010s). Regarding the complete study: Disease courses on record covered relapsing-remitting, secondary progressive and progressive-relapsing multiple sclerosis, though some patients had no subtype annotation. Patient repertoires were compared against some twelve previously published healthy control repertoires from donors aged about 6 to 27 years. A subset of samples was prepared in parallel using single-end sample barcoding, then pooled and co-amplified after Illumina adapter ligation.

Libraries came from PCR. These reads were obtained on an Illumina HiSeq 2500. Unique molecular identifiers were incorporated into TCR beta cDNA libraries to reduce PCR and sequencing biases. Approximately 500,000 cDNA molecules were obtained for every 1 to 10 million input T cells, so each molecule roughly corresponded to one T cell. The patient libraries were prepared and sequenced with the same protocol used for the earlier healthy control dataset. Within a given batch, samples were prepared together, multiplexed and sequenced on the same HiSeq lane. On the study's bioinformatics: MIGEC handled the raw barcoded reads, throwing out single-read molecular identifier groups before consensus assembly and CDR3 extraction. Clonotype tables were post-analysed with VDJtools, and diversity was normalized by down-sampling all datasets to the smallest sample size. To correct batch-related cross-sample contamination, repertoire overlap clustering matched CDR3 amino acid sequences but not nucleotide sequences. TCRdb reran the public reads through fastp at Q25 and MiXCR, keeping productive beta chains. CDR3 protein duplicates are merged, each entry listing the most common genes and DNA. The V and J calls here are based on TCRdb, not the publication. The sample data list about 560,000 distinct CDR3 sequences, and 44% of these were observed just once. 1.5% to 2% of the sample goes to the ten largest clones.

As encoded in the germline V gene, CDR1 is MNHEY while CDR2 is SVGAGI. V has 0 bases trimmed and J has 3 bases trimmed; junction bases matching no gene number 10. Spanning cysteine to phenylalanine, the CDR3 consists of 18 amino acids. The kept DNA is CDR3 alone, 54 bases in frame from the first base. Details on this clonotype: There is no known antigen for this receptor. No base-level quality is on record; no much larger clone is a single base apart.

General study outcomes and caveats: Strong co-clustering of samples prepared in the same batch was shown by direct clustering with F measure, prompting a batch-effect correction. The control group was slightly older than the multiple sclerosis patient group. Significantly higher frequencies in patients than in controls were found for about five TRBV segments, including TRBV5-6, TRBV5-1 and TRBV20-1. Compared with controls, multiple sclerosis patients had significantly lower normalized Chao1 diversity, a finding suggesting substantial peripheral T-cell clonal expansion.

To demonstrate the VDJtools post-analysis software, the study profiled TCR beta repertoires from the peripheral blood of under 15 young patients with multiple sclerosis. The multiple sclerosis patients were children and adolescents between roughly 6 and 17 years of age. The sample comprised blood. The chain was built from TRBV6-5 and TRBJ2-1, and TRBD2 aligns with 8 junction nucleotides. The TCR originated in a girl between 10 and 17 years old with multiple sclerosis. The nucleotide sequence is given as TGTGCCAGCAGTTACTCTCCCTCAGGTAGCGGGGTCTACAATGAGCAGTTCTTC. The resulting protein is CASSYSPSGSGVYNEQFF.